This T cell receptor (beta chain) derives from a study of graft-versus-host responses after intestinal transplantation. Study summary: Recipients were given multivisceral, liver-intestinal, or isolated intestinal transplants.

Produced via immunoSEQ multiplex PCR; TCRdb's table is partial and in-frame only. This table has about 86,000 clones, about 88% appearing once. Note on this clone: Its antigen is still unknown.

This CDR3 region has 14 residues. The V gene's germline CDR1 is LGHNT and CDR2 FRNRAP. V lost 1 base and J 5 bases, leaving 11 bases between the germline ends. The receptor comes from a human donor who was the organ donor for an intestinal transplant. The material sequenced was unstimulated CD4+ T cells sorted from spleen or lymph node cells, taken before transplant. This sequence joins TRBV12-5 and TRBJ1-1, with D tentatively TRBD1 (5 bases). The CDR3 nucleotides read TGTGCTAGTGGTTTGGAGGGGTTGGATACTGAAGCTTTCTTT. This encodes CASGLEGLDTEAFF.